The rows below give T cell receptor beta chains drawn from one sample of a study of cytomegalovirus exposure and HLA in healthy donors. Sequenced by immunoSEQ multiplex PCR; TCRdb stores in-frame clones only, minus some. The data show some 120,000 clones, around 64% seen once. The sequenced sample consisted of PBMCs. These receptors were collected from a man under 40 in good health and CMV-seropositive. Each CDR3 is given with its conserved first and last residue. D genes are given only for firm matches. For some rows the clone size is stated as once, few or many, or as a class when expanded; others skip it.

v_call	clone_size	j_call	d_call	cdr3_nt	cdr3_aa
TRBV19	few	TRBJ2-1	-	TGTGCCAGTAGTCCCGGACTACCATTCACCTACAATGAGCAGTTCTTC	CASSPGLPFTYNEQFF
TRBV7-9	few	TRBJ2-1	TRBD1	TGTGCCAGCAGCTTAGACAGGGGGGTCTACAATGAGCAGTTCTTC	CASSLDRGVYNEQFF
TRBV13	once	TRBJ2-7	TRBD1	TGTGCCAGCAGCTTGGGGACAGGGGGCGATGACGAGCAGTACTTC	CASSLGTGGDDEQYF
TRBV29-1	once	TRBJ2-7	TRBD2	TGCAGCGTTGGCCCTAGCGGGGGTTCATACGAGCAGTACTTC	CSVGPSGGSYEQYF
TRBV5-8	-	TRBJ2-1	TRBD1	TGTGCCAGCAGCTTGGACAGGGGTAATGAGCAGTTCTTC	CASSLDRGNEQFF
TRBV5-1	-	TRBJ2-3	-	TGCGCCAGCAGTTCGAGCACAGATACGCAGTATTTT	CASSSSTDTQYF
TRBV28	-	TRBJ1-1	TRBD1	TGTGCCAGCAGTTGGACAGGGGGCGAGGACACTGAAGCTTTCTTT	CASSWTGGEDTEAFF
TRBV20-1	-	TRBJ1-2	-	TGCAGTGGGGATGTAGGGGGTCATACCTTC	CSGDVGGHTF
TRBV11-1	-	TRBJ2-2	TRBD1	TGTGCCAGCAGCTTAGGACAGGGTCACACCGGGGAGCTGTTTTTT	CASSLGQGHTGELFF
TRBV5-4	-	TRBJ1-1	-	TGTGCCAGCAGTCAGGCCGATTGGGGGGGCACTGAAGCTTTCTTT	CASSQADWGGTEAFF
TRBV9	-	TRBJ1-1	TRBD1	TGTGCCAGCAGCGTAATCGAAGACAGGGGGCTTGACACTGAAGCTTTCTTT	CASSVIEDRGLDTEAFF
TRBV4-1	-	TRBJ1-2	-	TGCGCCAGCAGCCAAGACCCGGGACTGCTAAACTATGGCTACACCTTC	CASSQDPGLLNYGYTF
TRBV4-1	-	TRBJ2-3	TRBD2	TGCGCCAGCAGCCAAGGTAGCGGGAGGAGAACAGATACGCAGTATTTT	CASSQGSGRRTDTQYF
TRBV5-1	few	TRBJ2-7	-	TGCGCCAGCAGCCAGAGCGGGCATGGGTCCAACGAGCAGTACTTC	CASSQSGHGSNEQYF
TRBV4-1	-	TRBJ1-1	-	TGCGCCAGCAGCCAAGAGCCCAACAGGGACACTGAAGCTTTCTTT	CASSQEPNRDTEAFF
TRBV4-1	-	TRBJ1-1	TRBD1	TGCGCCAGCAGCCGACAGGGGGTGGGCACTGAAGCTTTCTTT	CASSRQGVGTEAFF
TRBV2	-	TRBJ1-4	-	TGTGCCAGCAGAGGGTGGGGCGGGGAGGCTGAAAAACTGTTTTTT	CASRGWGGEAEKLFF
TRBV11-2	once	TRBJ1-1	-	TGTGCCAGCAGCTTAAATCAATGGCCGATGAACACTGAAGCTTTCTTT	CASSLNQWPMNTEAFF
TRBV5-4	-	TRBJ2-5	TRBD1	TGTGCCAGCAGCCCCCCCCCGGGACAGGGATCCCCTATGGAGACCCAGTACTTC	CASSPPPGQGSPMETQYF
TRBV4-1	-	TRBJ2-1	-	TGCGCCAGCAGCCAAGTTGGCGGGTTCACCTACAATGAGCAGTTCTTC	CASSQVGGFTYNEQFF
TRBV9	-	TRBJ1-5	-	TGTGCCAGCAGCGCTTTTCTTAATCAGCCCCAGCATTTT	CASSAFLNQPQHF
TRBV21-1	-	TRBJ1-2	-	TGTGCCAGCAGCCGCCGGGACTCCGTCCTTCTCTATGGCTACACCTTC	CASSRRDSVLLYGYTF
TRBV30	-	TRBJ2-1	TRBD2	TGTGCCTGGAGGGCACCCGGGGGGGCCTACAATGAGCAGTTCTTC	CAWRAPGGAYNEQFF
TRBV10-3	-	TRBJ1-2	TRBD1	TGTGCCACCCTCGGGACAGGGAATGGCTACACCTTC	CATLGTGNGYTF
TRBV28	-	TRBJ1-2	-	TGTGCCAGCAGTTTTCAGAGGCGGTCTGGCTACACCTTC	CASSFQRRSGYTF
TRBV19	-	TRBJ1-1	-	TGTGCCAGTAGTATAGGAGGAGGTGTGGCTGAAGCTTTCTTT	CASSIGGGVAEAFF
TRBV6-5	-	TRBJ2-5	TRBD2	TGTGCCAGCAGCTTTGGACTAGCGGAGACCCAGTACTTC	CASSFGLAETQYF
TRBV7-9	-	TRBJ1-5	TRBD1	TGTGCCAGCAGCCCCCCGGGACAGGGCAATCAGCCCCAGCATTTT	CASSPPGQGNQPQHF
TRBV5-4	few	TRBJ2-1	-	TGTGCCAGCAGCTCGACGGGGTCCCTCGTGGATGAGCAGTTCTTC	CASSSTGSLVDEQFF
TRBV7-9	few	TRBJ2-7	-	TGTGCCAGCAGCTTGCTAACCCCCTACGAGCAGTACTTC	CASSLLTPYEQYF
TRBV27	-	TRBJ1-5	-	TGTGCCAGCAGTTTGGCGGGGCCCAAGGGCAATCAGCCCCAGCATTTT	CASSLAGPKGNQPQHF
TRBV4-1	-	TRBJ2-5	TRBD2	TGCGCCAGCAGCCAAGGTAGGAGGGGACTAGCGGGGGAACCTACCCAAGAGACCCAGTACTTC	CASSQGRRGLAGEPTQETQYF
TRBV7-9	-	TRBJ2-7	TRBD2	TGTGCCAGCAGCTTTCGGACTAGCGGGGGGAACGCCTACGAGCAGTACTTC	CASSFRTSGGNAYEQYF
TRBV14	-	TRBJ1-4	TRBD1	TGTGCCAGCAGCCAAGATCGACAGGGTCGTGGTGAAAAACTGTTTTTT	CASSQDRQGRGEKLFF
TRBV27	-	TRBJ1-1	-	TGTGCCAGCAGTTCCCCGAGCGGACTGAACACTGAAGCTTTCTTT	CASSSPSGLNTEAFF
TRBV27	-	TRBJ1-5	TRBD1	TGTGCCAGCAGTCCCTGGGGACAGGGGAGTCAGCCCCAGCATTTT	CASSPWGQGSQPQHF
TRBV11-3	-	TRBJ1-1	-	TGTGCCAGCAGCTTAGATCAAACAGGGCCCGTGTGGTTT	CASSLDQTGPVWF
TRBV19	-	TRBJ1-5	TRBD1	TGTGCCAGCTCCTGGACAGGGCTGTATAGCAATCAGCCCCAGCATTTT	CASSWTGLYSNQPQHF
TRBV4-1	-	TRBJ2-5	TRBD1	TGCGCCAGCAGCCAAGAGGGCAGGGGGTTCGAGACCCAGTACTTC	CASSQEGRGFETQYF
TRBV9	-	TRBJ2-1	TRBD2	TGTGCCAGCAGCCCATTAGCGGGAGAAGGCAATGAGCAGTTCTTC	CASSPLAGEGNEQFF
TRBV19	-	TRBJ1-5	TRBD1	TGTGCCAGTAGGGAGACAGGGAATCAGCCCCAGCATTTT	CASRETGNQPQHF
TRBV18	-	TRBJ1-4	-	TGTGCCAGCTCACCCCACAGGGAGTTAGAGGAAAAACTGTTTTTT	CASSPHRELEEKLFF
TRBV25-1	few	TRBJ1-6	TRBD1	TGTGCCAGCACCCCGATCGGGGACAGGGATAATTCACCCCTCCACTTT	CASTPIGDRDNSPLHF
TRBV5-1	few	TRBJ1-3	TRBD1	TGCGCCAGCAGCTTGGCTGACAGGGGGAATGGAAACACCATATATTTT	CASSLADRGNGNTIYF
TRBV30	-	TRBJ2-5	-	TGTGCCTGGAGTTTAGTTGAAGAGACCCAGTACTTC	CAWSLVEETQYF
TRBV9	few	TRBJ2-3	-	TGTGCCAGCAGCGGTCCTAGCACAGATACGCAGTATTTT	CASSGPSTDTQYF
TRBV5-1	-	TRBJ1-2	-	TGCGCCAGCAGCTTTACGAGACCCTCGGAGGGCTACACCTTC	CASSFTRPSEGYTF
TRBV2	-	TRBJ2-1	-	TGTGCCAGCAGTGAAACGAGGGGGACCTACAATGAGCAGTTCTTC	CASSETRGTYNEQFF
TRBV5-1	-	TRBJ2-2	TRBD1	TGCGCCAGCAGAGGGACAGGGGGTATCACCGGGGAGCTGTTTTTT	CASRGTGGITGELFF
TRBV7-9	few	TRBJ2-7	TRBD1	TGTGCCAGCAGCCGACAGGGGTCGTCCTACGAGCAGTACTTC	CASSRQGSSYEQYF
TRBV19	-	TRBJ1-5	-	TGTGCCAGTAGTATTAACTTCAATCAGCCCCAGCATTTT	CASSINFNQPQHF
TRBV10-3	-	TRBJ1-2	TRBD1	TGTGCCATCAGTGATTACAGGGGTGGCTACACCTTC	CAISDYRGGYTF
TRBV7-3	few	TRBJ1-1	-	TGTGCCAGCAGCACGGACAGCCTGCTTATGAACACTGAAGCTTTCTTT	CASSTDSLLMNTEAFF
TRBV13	few	TRBJ2-5	TRBD2	TGTGCCAGCAGCTTAAGGGCGGGAGGTCCGAGAGAGACCCAGTACTTC	CASSLRAGGPRETQYF